This is a list of T cell receptor beta chains from one sample in a study of CD4 and CD8 cells across lung adenocarcinoma regions. TCRdb independently ran MiXCR on the PCR reads; one entry per CDR3 protein. This table holds more than 9,000 distinct CDR3 sequences, 45% to 55% found once. Specimen: CD8+ T cells from the margin of a lung tumor. Receptors were obtained from a female donor with lung adenocarcinoma. The CD4 and CD8 labels of this study may be unreliable. The CDR3 runs from the conserved cysteine through the conserved F or W. Fields, in order: V gene, clone size, D gene, J gene, CDR3 protein, CDR3 DNA. D genes are given only for firm matches. Not all rows give a size; the values are once, few, many and, for expanded clones, a class.

v_gene: TRBV7-3
abundance: .
d_gene: TRBD1
j_gene: TRBJ2-3
CDR3aa: CASSGTGPAETQYF
CDR3nt: TGTGCCAGCAGCGGGACAGGGCCGGCAGAGACGCAGTACTTT

v_gene: TRBV9
abundance: .
d_gene: .
j_gene: TRBJ2-1
CDR3aa: CASSANPTADNEQSF
CDR3nt: TGTGCCAGCAGCGCCAACCCGACAGCGGACAATGAGCAGTCCTTC

v_gene: TRBV6-1
abundance: .
d_gene: .
j_gene: TRBJ1-2
CDR3aa: CANSEAPEAGGGYTF
CDR3nt: TGTGCCAACAGTGAAGCCCCCGAGGCAGGCGGGGGCTACACCTTC

v_gene: TRBV12-3/TRBV12-4
abundance: .
d_gene: .
j_gene: TRBJ2-2
CDR3aa: CASTPDITGELFF
CDR3nt: TGTGCCAGCACCCCAGACATAACCGGGGAGCTGTTTTTT

v_gene: TRBV6-1
abundance: .
d_gene: TRBD2
j_gene: TRBJ2-7
CDR3aa: CASSELYTSGSATYEQYF
CDR3nt: TGTGCCAGCAGTGAATTGTATACTAGCGGTTCGGCCACCTACGAGCAGTACTTC

v_gene: TRBV6-1
abundance: .
d_gene: .
j_gene: TRBJ2-3
CDR3aa: CASRGLPGVSSDAQFF
CDR3nt: TGTGCCAGCCGGGGCCTCCCGGGTGTGAGTTCCGATGCGCAGTTTTTT

v_gene: TRBV7-6
abundance: .
d_gene: .
j_gene: TRBJ2-3
CDR3aa: CASGTGLRAKNIQYF
CDR3nt: TGTGCCAGCGGCACGGGGCTGCGAGCCAAAAACATTCAGTACTTT

v_gene: TRBV10-1
abundance: medium-sized
d_gene: .
j_gene: TRBJ2-2
CDR3aa: CASRAQNTGELFF
CDR3nt: TGCGCCAGCAGGGCCCAGAACACCGGGGAGCTGTTTTTT

v_gene: TRBV6-2/TRBV6-3
abundance: .
d_gene: TRBD2
j_gene: TRBJ2-3
CDR3aa: CAIGLAGSRSTDTQYF
CDR3nt: TGTGCCATCGGACTAGCGGGATCACGTAGCACAGATACGCAGTATTTT

v_gene: TRBV6-1
abundance: .
d_gene: TRBD1
j_gene: TRBJ2-7
CDR3aa: CASSPGQGAQTEQYF
CDR3nt: TGTGCCAGCAGCCCCGGACAGGGGGCGCAGACCGAGCAGTACTTC

v_gene: TRBV10-1
abundance: large
d_gene: .
j_gene: TRBJ2-3
CDR3aa: CASSGLTSTDTQYF
CDR3nt: TGCGCCAGCAGTGGGTTAACTAGCACAGATACGCAGTATTTT

v_gene: TRBV27
abundance: medium-sized
d_gene: TRBD2
j_gene: TRBJ2-3
CDR3aa: CASSLVAGVTDTQYF
CDR3nt: TGTGCCAGCAGTTTAGTAGCGGGGGTCACAGATACGCAGTATTTT

v_gene: TRBV14
abundance: .
d_gene: .
j_gene: TRBJ1-5
CDR3aa: CASSQGGGPQHF
CDR3nt: TGTGCCAGCAGCCAAGGAGGGGGGCCCCAGCATTTT

v_gene: TRBV19
abundance: .
d_gene: .
j_gene: TRBJ2-5
CDR3aa: CASSDQGGTQETQYF
CDR3nt: TGTGCCAGTAGTGACCAAGGGGGAACCCAAGAGACCCAGTACTTC

v_gene: TRBV5-3
abundance: few
d_gene: .
j_gene: TRBJ2-2
CDR3aa: CARSPAKRELFF
CDR3nt: TGTGCCAGAAGCCCGGCGAAGCGGGAGCTGTTTTTT

v_gene: TRBV6-1
abundance: few
d_gene: .
j_gene: TRBJ2-1
CDR3aa: CASRRTADHNEQFF
CDR3nt: TGTGCCAGCAGACGGACAGCAGATCACAATGAGCAGTTCTTC

v_gene: TRBV6-2/TRBV6-3
abundance: many
d_gene: .
j_gene: TRBJ2-3
CDR3aa: CASSYRGQDTQYF
CDR3nt: TGTGCCAGCAGTTACAGGGGTCAAGATACGCAGTATTTT

v_gene: TRBV4-1
abundance: many
d_gene: .
j_gene: TRBJ2-2
CDR3aa: CASSQVQNTGELFF
CDR3nt: TGCGCCAGCAGCCAAGTTCAGAACACCGGGGAGCTGTTTTTT

v_gene: TRBV6-4
abundance: .
d_gene: .
j_gene: TRBJ1-1
CDR3aa: CASSDSLGGAAFF
CDR3nt: TGTGCCAGCAGTGACTCTTTAGGTGGGGCGGCTTTCTTT

v_gene: TRBV7-6
abundance: .
d_gene: TRBD2
j_gene: TRBJ2-5
CDR3aa: CASRRGGRGQETQYF
CDR3nt: TGTGCCAGCAGGCGGGGGGGCCGTGGCCAAGAGACCCAGTACTTC

v_gene: TRBV7-6
abundance: few
d_gene: .
j_gene: TRBJ2-3
CDR3aa: CASSWGITDTQYF
CDR3nt: TGTGCCAGCAGCTGGGGGATAACAGATACGCAGTATTTT

v_gene: TRBV6-1
abundance: .
d_gene: .
j_gene: TRBJ2-3
CDR3aa: CAGSQAEPKNAQYF
CDR3nt: TGTGCGGGCAGTCAGGCTGAGCCTAAAAATGCGCAGTATTTC

v_gene: TRBV12-3/TRBV12-4
abundance: .
d_gene: TRBD1
j_gene: TRBJ2-1
CDR3aa: CASSIEGQGAFNEQFF
CDR3nt: TGTGCCAGCAGTATAGAGGGACAGGGGGCTTTCAATGAGCAGTTCTTC

v_gene: TRBV14
abundance: few
d_gene: TRBD2
j_gene: TRBJ2-1
CDR3aa: CASSQPAGVWSEQFF
CDR3nt: TGTGCCAGCAGCCAACCAGCGGGGGTCTGGAGTGAGCAGTTCTTC

v_gene: TRBV25-1
abundance: .
d_gene: .
j_gene: TRBJ2-5
CDR3aa: CASSAPKDFPQETQYF
CDR3nt: TGTGCCAGCAGTGCCCCGAAGGACTTTCCTCAAGAGACCCAGTACTTC

v_gene: TRBV6-5
abundance: large
d_gene: TRBD2
j_gene: TRBJ2-1
CDR3aa: CASSYSRGGNEQFF
CDR3nt: TGTGCCAGCAGTTACTCCCGGGGGGGCAATGAGCAGTTCTTC

v_gene: TRBV29-1
abundance: .
d_gene: .
j_gene: TRBJ1-1
CDR3aa: CSVEDIGVAEAFF
CDR3nt: TGCAGCGTTGAAGATATCGGGGTTGCTGAAGCTTTCTTT

v_gene: TRBV6-1
abundance: .
d_gene: .
j_gene: TRBJ2-2
CDR3aa: CASSEAWRSGELFF
CDR3nt: TGTGCCAGCAGTGAAGCGTGGAGGTCCGGGGAGCTGTTTTTT

v_gene: TRBV6-1
abundance: hyperexpanded
d_gene: TRBD1
j_gene: TRBJ2-1
CDR3aa: CASSVDRNNEQFF
CDR3nt: TGTGCCAGCAGTGTGGACAGGAACAATGAGCAGTTCTTC

v_gene: TRBV6-1
abundance: medium-sized
d_gene: .
j_gene: TRBJ1-5
CDR3aa: CASSEAGGTQPQHF
CDR3nt: TGTGCCAGCAGTGAAGCGGGAGGTACCCAGCCCCAGCATTTT

v_gene: TRBV5-1
abundance: .
d_gene: TRBD1
j_gene: TRBJ1-1
CDR3aa: CASSETTGEMAEAFF
CDR3nt: TGCGCCAGCAGCGAAACGACAGGGGAAATGGCTGAAGCTTTCTTT

v_gene: TRBV6-5
abundance: .
d_gene: .
j_gene: TRBJ2-7
CDR3aa: CASSSYGGPSEQYF
CDR3nt: TGTGCCAGCAGTTCTTACGGAGGCCCCAGCGAGCAGTACTTC